Shown below are 19 T cell receptor beta chains from a single sample sequenced in a study of CD8+CD57+ T cells in acquired aplastic anemia. Genomic DNA constituted the template upon which TCR beta VDJ and CDR3 profiling was performed. One entry per CDR3 protein results from TCRdb running MiXCR on the reads. Of 450,000 to 600,000 distinct CDR3 sequences listed, under 40% are singletons. Sequencing was done on patients that had shown CD8+CD57+ cell expansion by flow cytometry. The sample taken for sequencing was sorted CD4+, CD8+, or CD8+CD57+ T cells (not recorded which) from PBMCs. Receptors originate from a human donor with aplastic anemia.

The chain combines TRBV3-1 with TRBJ1-3; no definite D call. This CDR3 comprises 17 residues. The germline V gene has CDR1 LGHDT and CDR2 YNNKEL (reference sequence). Between the trimmed V and J ends, which lost 0 bases and 4 bases, there was a span of 16 bases. The CDR3 here is CASSQETRPFAGNTIYF. CDR3 nucleotide sequence: TGTGCCAGCAGCCAAGAGACACGGCCTTTTGCGGGAAACACCATATATTTT.

This sequence joins TRBV9 and TRBJ2-2, with 9 bases lining up with TRBD2. Losses at the gene ends were 3 bases for V and 7 bases for J; bases not matched to a gene: 10. Germline V gene sequence: CDR1 SGDLS, CDR2 YYNGEE. The CDR3 is made up of 16 amino acids. CDR3 protein: CASSAEPGLAHGELFF. As DNA, the CDR3 is TGTGCCAGCAGCGCCGAGCCGGGACTAGCTCACGGGGAGCTGTTTTTT.

Only one count was recorded for this clonotype. The CDR3 sequence is CASSLLGHPNGYTF. The CDR3 nucleotides read TGTGCCAGCAGTCTCCTGGGACATCCAAATGGCTACACCTTC. The chain carries TRBV2 and TRBJ1-2, with D possibly being TRBD1 (6 bases). The CDR3 loop spans 14 amino acids. In germline, CDR1 is SNHLY, CDR2 FYNNEI. Between the trimmed V and J ends, which lost 5 bases and 6 bases, there was a span of 16 bases.

Remarks on this clonotype: A single base separates this from a much larger clone, so it may be a read error. V is TRBV5-8 and J is TRBJ1-5; D is undetermined. The CDR3 is 15 amino acids. Germline assignment: CDR1 SGHTS and CDR2 YDEGEE. V was shortened by 4 bases and J by 0 bases, with 11 bases between the two germline ends. CDR3 nucleotides: TGTGCCAGCAGCCGGGTCGGGATTAGCAATCAGCCCCAGCATTTT. Its protein product is CASSRVGISNQPQHF.

The chain is built from TRBV2 and TRBJ2-7; 7 bases align to TRBD1. CDR1 and CDR2 from the germline V gene are SNHLY and FYNNEI. The J segment lost 4 bases and the V segment lost 8 bases, leaving 14 bases of the junction unmatched. This CDR3 contains 15 residues. The CDR3 protein is CASSGFSGTVYEQYF. In DNA, the CDR3 is TGTGCCAGCTCAGGATTCTCCGGGACAGTTTACGAGCAGTACTTC.

CDR3 in amino acids: CASSPLGAGALNEQFF. CDR3 DNA sequence: TGTGCCAGCTCGCCGTTGGGAGCGGGAGCTCTGAATGAGCAGTTCTTC. The chain carries TRBV18 and TRBJ2-1, with 8 bases identical to TRBD2. The V and J ends lost 6 bases and 7 bases, in that order; junction bases with no gene match: 14. Germline loops: CDR1 KGHSH, CDR2 LQKENI. The CDR3 runs to 16 residues. The whole variable domain, filled in from reference TRBV18 and TRBJ2-1, reads NAGVMQNPRHLVRRRGQEARLRCSPMKGHSHVYWYRQLPEEGLKFMVYLQKENIIDESGMPKERFSAEFPKEGPSILRIQQVVRGDSAAYFCASSPLGAGALNEQFFGPGTRLTVL.

This clonotype was detected only a few times. V and J are TRBV2 and TRBJ1-3; TRBD1 matches at 10 bases. CDR1 and CDR2 from the germline V gene are SNHLY and FYNNEI. The CDR3 consists of 16 residues. V lost 5 bases, J lost 0 bases, and 4 bases stayed unmatched. CDR3 bases: TGTGCCAGCAGTCGACAGGGGGCAAACTCTGGAAACACCATATATTTT. This gives the protein CASSRQGANSGNTIYF.

The chain is built from TRBV4-2 and TRBJ2-2, with 10 nucleotides matching TRBD2. This CDR3 spans 18 amino acids. The V gene's germline CDR1 is LGHNA and CDR2 YNFKEQ. V gave up 0 bases and J gave up 2 bases; unmatched junction bases: 6. The CDR3 nucleotides are TGTGCCAGCAGCCAAGATAGTAGCGGGGGGCCAAACACCGGGGAGCTGTTTTTT. This encodes CASSQDSSGGPNTGELFF.

Turning to this clonotype: The junction and the germline gene differ at one end; a read error may be behind it. V and J are TRBV10-3 and TRBJ1-6; TRBD1 aligns across 9 bases. This CDR3 comprises 14 residues. Germline CDR1 is ENHRY and CDR2 is SYGVKD. CDR3 in amino acids: CASSYRGRDSPLHF. As DNA, the CDR3 is TGTGCCAGCAGTTACAGGGGGCGGGATTCACCCCTCCACTTT.

The J gene is TRBJ2-1, the V gene TRBV19; 9 positions match TRBD2. V lost 1 base to trimming and J lost 6 bases; unmatched junction nucleotides: 16. Looked up from germline, CDR1 is LNHDA and CDR2 is SQIVND (reference sequence). The CDR3 contains 19 residues. CDR3 residues: CASSIARLAGLEGSNEQFF. CDR3 nucleotide sequence: TGTGCCAGTAGTATAGCCCGTCTAGCGGGACTGGAGGGATCCAATGAGCAGTTCTTC.

CDR3 in DNA: TGTGCCAGCAGCTTAGACAGGGGCAGAGGCTACACCTTC. Translating it yields CASSLDRGRGYTF. The chain joins TRBV7-2 to TRBJ1-2; the match to TRBD1 covers 7 bases. The CDR3 contains 13 residues. The ends lost 1 base at V and 8 bases at J; junction bases unmatched: 4. Looked up from germline, CDR1 is SGHTA and CDR2 is FQGNSA.

In its sample, this clonotype was seen many times. The chain carries TRBV19 and TRBJ1-2, with D unclear. The CDR3 is made up of 13 amino acids. Germline values: CDR1 LNHDA, CDR2 SQIVND (reference sequence). Trimming removed 1 base from V and 6 bases from J, with 9 bases in between. CDR3 DNA sequence: TGTGCCAGTAGTATAGGTAATTCACATGGCTACACCTTC. It codes for CASSIGNSHGYTF.

This clonotype came up many times. J is TRBJ1-1 and V is TRBV19, with no clear D. The germline V gene encodes CDR1 LNHDA and CDR2 SQIVND (reference sequence). CDR3 length equals 13 residues. The germline V and J ends were trimmed by 3 bases and 0 bases, with 5 bases remaining between them. The CDR3 bases are TGTGCCAGTAGTATTTTAATGAACACTGAAGCTTTCTTT. Translating gives CASSILMNTEAFF.

With regard to this clonotype: At one end the junction does not follow the germline gene, possibly because of a read error. The genes are TRBV14 and TRBJ2-2, with D possibly being TRBD2 (6 bases). Germline values: CDR1 SGHDN, CDR2 FVKESK. CDR3 length equals 19 residues. The DNA for the CDR3 is TGTGCCAGCAGCCAAGATCGTCCGGGAGTAATGGGGAACACCGGGGAGCTGTCTTTT. Protein product: CASSQDRPGVMGNTGELSF.

Only a few counts were recorded for this clonotype. The genes are TRBV12-3 or TRBV12-4 and TRBJ2-5; perhaps TRBD2 as D (6 bases). The ends were cut back, 5 bases at V and 1 base at J, with 8 bases in the middle. The length of the CDR3 is 13 residues. This CDR3 reads CASSDGGQETQYF. The CDR3, as DNA: TGTGCCAGCAGTGACGGGGGCCAAGAGACCCAGTACTTC.

The chain employs TRBV7-6 and TRBJ2-7, with a possible D match to TRBD2 (6 bases). V was trimmed by 5 bases and J by 5 bases, leaving 19 bases between them. The CDR3 has 15 amino acids. Germline V gene data show CDR1 as SGHVS and CDR2 as FNYEAQ. The CDR3 DNA reads as TGTGCCAGCAGCCCCCTTGTCCCGGGAGTCCACGAGCAGTACTTC. This encodes CASSPLVPGVHEQYF.

Here the CDR3 reads CSARDGTGNTEAFF. The CDR3 coding sequence is TGCAGTGCTAGAGACGGGACAGGGAACACTGAAGCTTTCTTT. The rearrangement uses TRBV20-1 and TRBJ1-1; 8 bases are shared with TRBD1. V dropped 0 bases and J dropped 1; count of bases not matched to a gene: 1. The germline V gene has CDR1 DFQATT and CDR2 SNEGSKA (reference sequence). CDR3 size: 14 residues.

The genes are TRBV29-1 and TRBJ2-5; D is unresolved. The CDR3 runs 12 residues. Trimming removed 4 bases from V and 9 bases from J, with 15 bases in between. Per the germline V gene, CDR1 is SQVTM and CDR2 is ANQGSEA. This chain's CDR3 is CSVGHLDQPQYF. DNA of the CDR3: TGCAGCGTTGGACACCTCGATCAGCCCCAGTACTTC.

This clonotype was counted a few times. The chain combines TRBV10-3 with TRBJ2-7; D might be TRBD1 or TRBD2, each matching 5 bases. Germline loops: CDR1 ENHRY, CDR2 SYGVKD. The CDR3 has 15 residues. V lost 10 bases and J lost 3, with 22 bases in between. CDR3 sequence (DNA): TGTGCCAGCAGGGACGAGGATACGGGGCTCTACGAGCAGTACTTC. Amino acid sequence: CASRDEDTGLYEQYF.